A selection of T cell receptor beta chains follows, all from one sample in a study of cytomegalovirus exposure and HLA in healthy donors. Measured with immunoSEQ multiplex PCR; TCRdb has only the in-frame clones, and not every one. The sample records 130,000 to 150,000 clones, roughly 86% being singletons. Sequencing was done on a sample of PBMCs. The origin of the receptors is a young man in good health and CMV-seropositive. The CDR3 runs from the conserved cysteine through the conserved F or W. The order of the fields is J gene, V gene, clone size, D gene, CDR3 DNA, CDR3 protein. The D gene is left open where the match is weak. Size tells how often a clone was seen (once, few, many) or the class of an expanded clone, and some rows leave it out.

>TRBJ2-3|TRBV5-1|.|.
TGCGCCAGCAGCTCCCTTCTCGGGCGGGGCACAGATACGCAGTATTTT
CASSSLLGRGTDTQYF
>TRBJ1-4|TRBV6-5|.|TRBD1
TGTGCCAGCAGTTACACGGACAGGGCGAATGAAAAACTGTTTTTT
CASSYTDRANEKLFF
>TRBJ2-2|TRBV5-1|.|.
TGCGCCAGCAGCTTGGTTGGGGGCGTGAACACCGGGGAGCTGTTTTTT
CASSLVGGVNTGELFF
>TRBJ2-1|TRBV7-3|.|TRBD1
TGTGCCAGCAGCCGACAGGGCAACAGTGAGCAGTTCTTC
CASSRQGNSEQFF
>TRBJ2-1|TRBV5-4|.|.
TGTGCCAGCAGCTTGGTGGGGGGCAATGAGCAGTTCTTC
CASSLVGGNEQFF
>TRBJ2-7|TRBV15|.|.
TGTGCCACCAGCAGAGAGTCTTTTACCTACGAGCAGTACTTC
CATSRESFTYEQYF
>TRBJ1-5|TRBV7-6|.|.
TGTGCCAGCAGCTTATTGGGACACAATCAGCCCCAGCATTTT
CASSLLGHNQPQHF
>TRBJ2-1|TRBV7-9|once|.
TGTGCCAGCAGCTTAGTTGGCACTGAGCAGTTCTTC
CASSLVGTEQFF
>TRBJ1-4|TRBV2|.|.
TGTGCCAGCAGTGATCGGGCAGGGATTATCGGACTGTTTTTT
CASSDRAGIIGLFF
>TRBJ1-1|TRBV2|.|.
TGTGCCAGCAATAATCCCCCAGGTACTGAAGCTTTCTTT
CASNNPPGTEAFF
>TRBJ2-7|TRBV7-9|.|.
TGTGCCAGCAGCTTGGGGGCCGGCCCCTACGAGCAGTACTTC
CASSLGAGPYEQYF
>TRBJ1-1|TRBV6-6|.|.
TGTGCCAGCTCCTATGCGCTTGGCACTGAAGCTTTCTTT
CASSYALGTEAFF
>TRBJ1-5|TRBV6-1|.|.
TGTGCCAGCAGTTCCACAGGGTTCAATCAGCCCCAGCATTTT
CASSSTGFNQPQHF
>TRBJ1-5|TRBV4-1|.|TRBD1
TGCGCCAGCAGCCCTGGGACAGCAAATCAGCCCCAGCATTTT
CASSPGTANQPQHF
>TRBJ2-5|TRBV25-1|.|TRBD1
TGTGCCAGCAGTGGTGGGACAGCTCAAGAGACCCAGTACTTC
CASSGGTAQETQYF
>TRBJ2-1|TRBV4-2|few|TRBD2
TGTGCCAGCAGCCAAGAAACTAGCGGGAGCGATGAGCAGTTCTTC
CASSQETSGSDEQFF
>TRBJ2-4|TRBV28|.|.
TGTGCCAGCAGAAGAGGAGGACCTTCAAGCGACATTCAGTACTTC
CASRRGGPSSDIQYF
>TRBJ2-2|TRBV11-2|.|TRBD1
TGTGCCAGCAGCTCTCCCGGGACAGGGAACACCGGGGAGCTGTTTTTT
CASSSPGTGNTGELFF
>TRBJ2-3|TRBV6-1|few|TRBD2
TGTGCCAGCAGTGAAACTAGCGGGTTCGGCACAGATACGCAGTATTTT
CASSETSGFGTDTQYF
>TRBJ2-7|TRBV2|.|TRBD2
TGTGCCAGCAGTGAAGCGCTTCTAGCGGACTACTACGAGCAGTACTTC
CASSEALLADYYEQYF
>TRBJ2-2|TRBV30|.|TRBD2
TGTGCCTGGAACCTGGGGGGACTAGCGGACAACACCGGGGAGCTGTTTTTT
CAWNLGGLADNTGELFF
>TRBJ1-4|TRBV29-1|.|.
TGCAGCGTTCGATTTATGACAGAGCCTAATGAAAAACTGTTTTTT
CSVRFMTEPNEKLFF
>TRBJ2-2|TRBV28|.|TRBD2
TGTGCCAGCAGTTTACGGCGGGGGGGTAGCACCGGGGAGCTGTTTTTT
CASSLRRGGSTGELFF
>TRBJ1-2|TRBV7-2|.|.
TGTGCCAGCAGCTGGGAGGCTAACTATGGCTACACCTTC
CASSWEANYGYTF
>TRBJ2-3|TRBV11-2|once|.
TGTGCCAGCAGCTTAGGAGCCTCTAAACCCACAGATACGCAGTATTTT
CASSLGASKPTDTQYF
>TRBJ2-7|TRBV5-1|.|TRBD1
TGCGCCAGCAGCCCCTCGGGACAGGGGCTTCGCGAGCAGTACTTC
CASSPSGQGLREQYF
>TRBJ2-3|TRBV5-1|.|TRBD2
TGCGCCAGCAGCTTGGCCCTTAGCGGGGGGATACTCACAGATACGCAGTATTTT
CASSLALSGGILTDTQYF
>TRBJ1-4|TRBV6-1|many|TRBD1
TGTGCCAGCAGTGGGACAGGGGGGGCTAATGAAAAACTGTTTTTT
CASSGTGGANEKLFF
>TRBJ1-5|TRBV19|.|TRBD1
TGTGCCAGTAGACCTACGCCGGGACAGGTCAATCAGCCCCAGCATTTT
CASRPTPGQVNQPQHF
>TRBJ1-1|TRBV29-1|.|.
TGCAGCGGGATGACAGCGAACACTGAAGCTTTCTTT
CSGMTANTEAFF
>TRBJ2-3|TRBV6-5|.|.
TGTGCCAGCAGTTACCGGACGGGGGGCACAGATACGCAGTATTTT
CASSYRTGGTDTQYF